This T cell receptor (beta chain) was sequenced for a study of beta chain features in type 1 diabetes. CD4+ naive, central memory, regulatory and stem cell-like memory cells were sorted via CD45RO/CCR7/CD25/CD127/CD95/CD27. Sorting produced populations that all topped 95% purity. This clone was seen at least ten times. Expressed TCRB transcripts were sequenced because the isolated RNA had all been reverse transcribed beforehand. The data were produced by immunoSEQ multiplex PCR, yet TCRdb's version contains in-frame clones alone and is incomplete. The table records around 250,000 clones, roughly 14% of them present only once. Deletions cut 5 bases from V and 5 bases from J, with 16 bases between. The CDR3 length is 13 residues. Germline CDR1 reads SQVTM; CDR2 reads ANQGSEA.

The chain employs TRBV29-1 and TRBJ2-7; tentatively, D is TRBD2 (5 bases). This clonotype was sampled from a middle-aged woman in good health. Sequencing used naive CD4+ T cells from blood. CDR3 region: CSVYRGIGDEQYF. In DNA form, the CDR3 reads TGCAGCGTTTACCGAGGGATTGGCGACGAGCAGTACTTC.